The 22 T cell receptor beta chains in this list originate from one sample, sequenced in a study of graft-versus-host responses after intestinal transplantation. Sequencing was performed with immunoSEQ multiplex PCR; in TCRdb, only in-frame clones are kept and a portion is missing. The data contain some 45,000 clones, 91% of them singletons. This specimen consisted of PBMCs, obtained 524 days after transplant. Every receptor here comes from a human patient who received an intestinal transplant, so some T cells may come from the graft donor.

This sequence joins TRBV28 and TRBJ2-3; 7 bases map to TRBD1. With V trimmed by 5 bases and J by 0 bases, 5 bases remained unmatched. The CDR3 sequence is 15 residues long. Germline V lookup: CDR1 MDHEN, CDR2 SYDVKM. The CDR3 DNA reads as TGTGCCAGCAGTCCCTTCAGGGGGAGCACAGATACGCAGTATTTT. Amino acid sequence: CASSPFRGSTDTQYF.

This chain joins TRBV5-1 and TRBJ2-7; 12 bases map to TRBD2. Per germline, CDR1 SGHRS and CDR2 YFSETQ. V lost 1 base to trimming and J lost 5 bases; unmatched junction nucleotides: 4. The CDR3 is 15 residues long. CDR3 nucleotides: TGCGCCAGCAGCTTGCTCGGACTAGCGGGAAACGAGCAGTACTTC. Amino acid sequence: CASSLLGLAGNEQYF.

The rearrangement links TRBV7-2 to TRBJ2-4, with D perhaps matching TRBD1 or TRBD2 (5 bases each). The CDR3 has 14 residues. Germline loops: CDR1 SGHTA, CDR2 FQGNSA. The V end lost 1 base, the J end lost 9 bases, and 13 bases lay between the germline ends. The CDR3 DNA follows: TGTGCCAGCAGCTTAGGGGGACCTCGGGGCATTCAGTACTTC. Protein product: CASSLGGPRGIQYF.

This chain connects TRBV27 to TRBJ1-1, with a possible D match to TRBD1 (6 bases). Trimming took 6 bases from V and 0 from J, leaving 14 bases between them. Germline CDR1 is MNHEY and CDR2 is SMNVEV (reference sequence). This CDR3 comprises 15 residues. The CDR3 reads CASSLYREMNTEAFF. CDR3 nucleotide sequence: TGTGCCAGCAGCCTTTACAGGGAGATGAACACTGAAGCTTTCTTT.

V and J are TRBV19 and TRBJ2-1; tentatively, D is TRBD2 (6 bases). The V end lost 0 bases, the J end lost 3 bases, and 15 bases lay between the germline ends. The germline V gene has CDR1 LNHDA and CDR2 SQIVND (reference sequence). CDR3 size: 17 residues. CDR3 sequence reads: CASSIEGGLSYYNEQFF. The CDR3 bases are TGTGCCAGTAGTATAGAGGGGGGACTTTCCTACTACAATGAGCAGTTCTTC.

The rearrangement links TRBV7-2 to TRBJ1-1; D not resolved. The CDR3 length is 14 residues. CDR1 and CDR2 (germline): SGHTA, FQGNSA. V lost 2 bases to trimming and J lost 8 bases, with 15 bases between them. The CDR3 DNA follows: TGTGCCAGCAGCTTAAATACCTATAAGAGGGAAGCTTTCTTT. Residues: CASSLNTYKREAFF.

The chain links TRBV6-5 to TRBJ1-2; TRBD1 matches 10 bases. Germline V gene sequence: CDR1 MNHEY, CDR2 SVGAGI. With 4 bases clipped from V and 7 bases from J, the junction kept 9 bases outside the gene matches. The CDR3 spans 15 residues. As DNA, the CDR3 is TGTGCCAGCAGTTCCGCCGGACAGGGGGAACTTGGCTACACCTTC. Amino acids: CASSSAGQGELGYTF.

The genes are TRBV5-6 and TRBJ2-7; weak D call: TRBD1 (6 bases). The CDR3 runs 14 residues. V dropped 4 bases and J dropped 4 bases, with 15 bases sitting between them. From germline, CDR1 is SGHDT and CDR2 YYEEEE. The CDR3 sequence: CASSMILQGYEQYF. The CDR3 coding sequence is TGTGCCAGCAGCATGATACTACAGGGTTACGAGCAGTACTTC.

The chain joins TRBV9 to TRBJ2-3; 12 bases map to TRBD2. Looked up from germline, CDR1 is SGDLS and CDR2 is YYNGEE. With 0 bases clipped from V and 2 bases from J, the junction kept 7 bases outside the gene matches. The CDR3 consists of 18 residues. In DNA form, the CDR3 reads TGTGCCAGCAGCGTAGGTTCGACTAGCGGGAGTATCACAGATACGCAGTATTTT. Translation gives CASSVGSTSGSITDTQYF.

CDR3 residues: CAISLQGDPSQPQHF. In nucleotides, the CDR3 is TGTGCCATCAGCTTACAGGGGGACCCCAGTCAGCCCCAGCATTTT. The chain joins TRBV10-3 to TRBJ1-5; 8 bases match TRBD1. This CDR3 region has 15 residues. V shed 6 bases, J shed 6 bases, and the junction held 10 bases outside the gene matches. Germline CDR1 is ENHRY and CDR2 is SYGVKD.

This chain uses TRBV29-1 with TRBJ1-5, with 7 bases aligning to TRBD1. This CDR3 is built from 13 residues. Unmatched junction bases numbered 8, after V lost 7 bases and J lost 5 bases. Germline-derived CDR1 and CDR2 are SQVTM and ANQGSEA. The CDR3 DNA is TGCAGCGCTGGGTACGACAGGGATCAGCCCCAGCATTTT. It yields the protein CSAGYDRDQPQHF.

The rearrangement uses TRBV21-1 and TRBJ1-4; the D call TRBD1 from the table was never checked on the DNA. TRBV21-1 corresponds to a pseudogene. The CDR3 extends over 14 amino acids. In nucleotides, the CDR3 is TGTGCCAGTAATAGGACAGCGCCAAATGAAAAACTGTTTTTT. Protein: CASNRTAPNEKLFF.

This clone showed up just once. The chain combines TRBV28 with TRBJ1-5; D unclear. CDR1 and CDR2 from the germline V gene are MDHEN and SYDVKM. V shed 6 bases and J shed 7 bases, with 16 bases lying between them. CDR3 length equals 14 residues. CDR3 DNA: TGTGCCAGCAGGGAGGACCGCCTAAAGCAGCCCCAGCATTTT. It is translated as CASREDRLKQPQHF.

V is TRBV7-6 and J is TRBJ2-1, with D possibly matching TRBD1 (5 bases). The V gene lost 5 bases and the J gene lost 0 bases, with 14 bases spanning the gap. There are 16 residues in the CDR3. Germline lookup yields CDR1 SGHVS and CDR2 FNYEAQ. CDR3 DNA sequence: TGTGCCAGCAGCATCAGGGTCCAAAGCTCCTACAATGAGCAGTTCTTC. This codes for CASSIRVQSSYNEQFF. The complete variable domain, with remaining parts taken from reference TRBV7-6 and TRBJ2-1, reads GAGVSQSPRYKVTKRGQDVALRCDPISGHVSLYWYRQALGQGPEFLTYFNYEAQQDKSGLPNDRFSAERPEGSISTLTIQRTEQRDSAMYRCASSIRVQSSYNEQFFGPGTRLTVL.

The V call is TRBV6-5, the J call TRBJ1-4; D gene unclear. Deletions cut 0 bases from V and 14 bases from J, with 13 bases between. The CDR3 consists of 13 residues. Germline lookup yields CDR1 MNHEY and CDR2 SVGAGI. The DNA for the CDR3 is TGTGCCAGCAGTTACTCATTAAAGGGAGGCCTGTTTTTT. Translated, it gives CASSYSLKGGLFF.

This chain joins TRBV27 and TRBJ1-5; no reliable D call. The CDR3 loop spans 17 amino acids. The germline gives CDR1 MNHEY, CDR2 SMNVEV (reference sequence). V was trimmed by 3 bases and J by 1 base, leaving 16 bases between them. The DNA for the CDR3 is TGTGCCAGCAGTTTGACCCGGCCGACGGCAAGCAATCAGCCCCAGCATTTT. This encodes CASSLTRPTASNQPQHF.

The J gene is TRBJ1-5, the V gene TRBV4-2; a weak D match, TRBD1 (6 bases). V lost 1 base to trimming and J lost 4 bases, with 14 bases between them. This CDR3 has 16 residues. Germline V CDR1 and CDR2: LGHNA, YNFKEQ. The CDR3 coding sequence is TGTGCCAGCAGCCAAGGTCGTAGACAGGAAAATCAGCCCCAGCATTTT. This translates into CASSQGRRQENQPQHF.

J is TRBJ1-3 and V is TRBV2; D perhaps matches TRBD1 (6 bases). Germline lookup yields CDR1 SNHLY and CDR2 FYNNEI. V was shortened by 8 bases and J by 3 bases, with 17 bases between the two germline ends. The CDR3 has 15 amino acids. The CDR3 protein is CASRLRGASGNTIYF. The CDR3 nucleotides are TGTGCCAGCCGGCTGCGGGGGGCTAGTGGAAACACCATATATTTT. Full variable domain (missing parts from reference TRBV2 and TRBJ1-3): EPEVTQTPSHQVTQMGQEVILRCVPISNHLYFYWYRQILGQKVEFLVSFYNNEISEKSEIFDDQFSVERPDGSNFTLKIRSTKLEDSAMYFCASRLRGASGNTIYFGEGSWLTVV.

This chain connects TRBV28 to TRBJ1-4; D may be TRBD1 (5 bases). Trimming removed 1 base at V and 8 bases at J, with 8 bases between. This CDR3 region has 13 residues. Per the germline V gene, CDR1 is MDHEN and CDR2 is SYDVKM. The CDR3 DNA reads TGTGCCAGCAGTTTATCGGGACGCGAAAAACTGTTTTTT. It is translated as CASSLSGREKLFF.

The chain recombines TRBV10-3 with TRBJ1-3; D remains unclear. Germline lookup yields CDR1 ENHRY and CDR2 SYGVKD. CDR3 size: 15 residues. V lost 6 bases to trimming and J lost 2 bases, with 14 bases between them. The CDR3 loop reads CAISPATAAGNTIYF. CDR3 nucleotides: TGTGCCATCAGCCCCGCCACAGCCGCTGGAAACACCATATATTTT.

CDR3 sequence (DNA): TGTGCCAGCTCACCACCGGGAGGCTCCTACAATGAGCAGTTCTTC. It codes for CASSPPGGSYNEQFF. V is TRBV18 and J is TRBJ2-1, with D perhaps TRBD2 (6 bases). Germline V CDR1 and CDR2: KGHSH, LQKENI. The CDR3 runs to 15 residues. Trimming shortened V by 0 bases and J by 0 bases, and 6 bases separated the two germline ends.

The chain has TRBV5-1 and TRBJ2-5; D may be TRBD1 or TRBD2 (5 bases each). The CDR3 contains 15 residues. Between the trimmed V and J ends, which lost 0 bases and 2 bases, there was a span of 11 bases. Germline V gene sequence: CDR1 SGHRS, CDR2 YFSETQ. CDR3 sequence: CASSLGVGEQETQYF. CDR3 bases: TGCGCCAGCAGCTTGGGTGTGGGGGAACAAGAGACCCAGTACTTC.